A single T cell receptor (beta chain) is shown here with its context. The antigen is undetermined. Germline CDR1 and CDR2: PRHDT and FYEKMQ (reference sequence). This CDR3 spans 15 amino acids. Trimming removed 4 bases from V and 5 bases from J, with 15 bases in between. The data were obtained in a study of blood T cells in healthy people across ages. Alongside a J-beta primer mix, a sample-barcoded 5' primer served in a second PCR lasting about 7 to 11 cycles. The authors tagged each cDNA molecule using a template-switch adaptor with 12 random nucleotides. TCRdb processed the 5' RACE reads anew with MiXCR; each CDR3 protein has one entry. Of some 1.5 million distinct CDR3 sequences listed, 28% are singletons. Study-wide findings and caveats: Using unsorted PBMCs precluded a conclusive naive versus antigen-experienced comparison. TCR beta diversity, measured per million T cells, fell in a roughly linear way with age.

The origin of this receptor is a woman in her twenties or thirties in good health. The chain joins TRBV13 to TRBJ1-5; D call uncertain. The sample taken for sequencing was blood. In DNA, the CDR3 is TGTGCCAGCAGCTCCAGCGCGTGGGGAGATCAGCCCCAGCATTTT. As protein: CASSSSAWGDQPQHF.